Reported below is one TCR beta chain. Its target is unknown. During the collection period, no donor immune events like infections were recorded. The data were taken from a study of identifying expanded T cells in peripheral blood. Points from the study as a whole: Clone count variance between roughly two-week samples rose with total template count.

Germline V gives CDR1 SNHLY, CDR2 FYNNEI. Trimming stripped 7 bases from V and 0 bases from J, with 16 bases between. The CDR3 totals 17 residues. Generated by immunoSEQ multiplex PCR, the TCRdb table keeps only in-frame clones and is missing some. The sample lists fewer than 65,000 clones, about 89% occurring once. The sample taken for sequencing was blood. The clonotype comes from a person aged 18 to 70 in good health. This sequence joins TRBV2 and TRBJ1-6; TRBD1 might be the D (5 bases). Here the CDR3 DNA reads TGTGCCAGCAACCTGGGGGGGTTAAGCTCCTATAATTCACCCCTCCACTTT. Its protein is CASNLGGLSSYNSPLHF.